This T cell receptor (beta chain) was recovered during a study of blood T cells in healthy people across ages. Study-wide results and limits: Compared with aged donors, long-lived donors showed fewer expanded clones, suggesting selection. Lack of knowledge of donor CMV status possibly confounded expanded clonotype changes.

Concerning this clonotype itself: Its antigen is currently unknown.

Germline V CDR1 and CDR2: MGHRA, YSYEKL. The CDR3 consists of 15 residues. Trimming removed 5 bases from V and 0 bases from J; junction bases left unmatched: 7. A second 7 to 11 cycle PCR used barcoded and J-beta primers. TCRdb re-derived calls from the 5' RACE reads in MiXCR, one entry per CDR3 protein. The table includes 1.4 million to 1.5 million distinct CDR3 sequences, about 43% detected once. The material sequenced was blood. The receptor's source is a woman between 18 and 29 years old in good health. V is TRBV4-1 and J is TRBJ2-7; the match to TRBD2 covers 7 bases. CDR3 loop: CASSGSGFFSYEQYF. Here the CDR3 DNA reads TGCGCCAGCAGCGGTAGCGGGTTCTTCTCCTACGAGCAGTACTTC.